This TCR beta chain was observed in a study of OX40 agonist ivuxolimab in advanced cancers. Study-level information: Participants, 65% to 85% male, averaged roughly 60 years of age, ranging from roughly 23 to 90. Three partial responders included one hepatocellular carcinoma patient and two cutaneous melanoma patients.

Study outcomes and limitations: The mean number of expanded clones was higher in CD8+ T cells than in CD4+. Expanded peripheral T cells had an undetermined antigen specificity.

For this clone: Its antigen is still unknown.

V lost 1 base, J lost 1 base, and 4 bases lay in between. Looked up from germline, CDR1 is MNHEY and CDR2 is SMNVEV (reference sequence). CDR3 length equals 13 residues. Repertoires were generated with immunoSEQ multiplex PCR, while TCRdb's copy carries only in-frame clones and drops some. The sample holds tens of thousands of clones; around nine tenths are singletons and the top ten take 4% to 5%. The clonotype originates from an adult with an advanced solid tumor such as melanoma, head and neck, liver or kidney cancer. The J gene is TRBJ1-1, the V gene TRBV27; D gene unclear. The sample in question was CD4+ or CD8+ T cells sorted from blood, obtained in a trial of the OX40 agonist ivuxolimab. CDR3 region: CASSLLGNTEAFF. The CDR3, as DNA: TGTGCCAGCAGTTTATTAGGGAACACTGAAGCTTTCTTT.